This entry lists 8 T cell receptor beta chains sequenced from one sample in a study of cytomegalovirus exposure and HLA in healthy donors. The PCR ran on 60 Vbeta and 13 Jbeta primers. TCRdb keeps only in-frame clones here, not all; method: immunoSEQ multiplex PCR. The data hold 250,000 to 350,000 clones, with about four fifths observed a single time. The material sequenced was PBMCs. The receptors come from a girl aged 2 to 9 in good health and CMV-seronegative.

The V call is TRBV27, the J call TRBJ1-5; unclear D gene. The CDR3 has 15 residues. In germline, CDR1 is MNHEY, CDR2 SMNVEV (reference sequence). Trimming took off 6 bases at V and 4 bases at J, with 16 bases between the two ends. The CDR3 is CASREDRVPNQPQHF. As DNA, the CDR3 is TGTGCCAGCAGAGAGGATCGGGTACCAAATCAGCCCCAGCATTTT.

In this sample, this clone turned up once. J is TRBJ1-1 and V is TRBV9, with 7 bases lining up with TRBD1. V lost 0 bases, J lost 1 base, and 6 bases stayed unmatched. CDR3 length equals 16 residues. Germline V gives CDR1 SGDLS, CDR2 YYNGEE. CDR3 in amino acids: CASSVDSGTENTEAFF. For the CDR3, the DNA is TGTGCCAGCAGCGTAGACTCCGGGACAGAGAACACTGAAGCTTTCTTT.

V is TRBV9 and J is TRBJ2-2, with a weak D call TRBD2 (6 bases). Per the germline V gene, CDR1 is SGDLS and CDR2 is YYNGEE. V lost 4 bases to trimming and J lost 6 bases, with 19 bases between them. The CDR3 is 16 residues long. CDR3 region: CASSTQGRLVAGELFF. The CDR3 region has the DNA TGTGCCAGCAGCACCCAAGGCCGACTAGTGGCCGGGGAGCTGTTTTTT. The full variable domain, in which reference TRBV9 and TRBJ2-2 provide the parts outside the CDR3, is DSGVTQTPKHLITATGQRVTLRCSPRSGDLSVYWYQQSLDQGLQFLIQYYNGEERAKGNILERFSAQQFPDLHSELNLSSLELGDSALYFCASSTQGRLVAGELFFGEGSRLTVL.

The chain recombines TRBV11-2 with TRBJ2-3; a weak D match, TRBD1 (6 bases). Trimming shortened V by 5 bases and J by 0 bases, and 9 bases separated the two germline ends. Looked up from germline, CDR1 is SGHAT and CDR2 is FQNNGV. The CDR3 is 14 amino acids. The CDR3, as DNA: TGTGCCAGCAGCGACAGGACCAGCACAGATACGCAGTATTTT. Encoded protein: CASSDRTSTDTQYF.

About this clone: One end of the junction is discordant with germline, which a read error may explain. The chain has TRBV7-9 and TRBJ1-5; unclear D gene. The CDR3 loop spans 16 amino acids. Germline assignment: CDR1 SEHNR and CDR2 FQNEAQ (reference sequence). The CDR3 DNA follows: TGTTCCAGCAGCGCCGTTTCGGCGGGGAAAAATCAGCCCCAGCATTTT. Its protein is CSSSAVSAGKNQPQHF. The entire variable domain, with the rest obtained from reference TRBV7-9 and TRBJ1-5, is as follows: DTGVSQNPRHKITKRGQNVTFRCDPISEHNRLYWYRQTLGQGPEFLTYFQNEAQLEKSRLLSDRFSAERPKGSFSTLEIQRTEQGDSAMYLCSSSAVSAGKNQPQHFGDGTRLSIL.

The sample holds a few counts of this clone. The V call is TRBV9, the J call TRBJ1-4; D might be TRBD1 (5 bases). This CDR3 comprises 15 residues. Trimming cost V 4 bases and J 4 bases, with 14 bases left between them. Germline V gene lookup returns CDR1 SGDLS and CDR2 YYNGEE. CDR3 sequence reads: CASSPHGGGNEKLFF. DNA of the CDR3: TGTGCCAGCAGCCCCCATGGGGGAGGTAATGAAAAACTGTTTTTT.

The J gene is TRBJ1-5, the V gene TRBV7-9; D is possibly TRBD1 (6 bases). From germline, CDR1 is SEHNR and CDR2 FQNEAQ (reference sequence). Trimming pared 1 base from V and 7 bases from J, leaving 14 bases between. There are 15 residues in the CDR3. Written as DNA, the CDR3 is TGTGCCAGCAGCTTAGGGGGGGGGCAGGGCCAGCCCCAGCATTTT. It is translated as CASSLGGGQGQPQHF. The full variable domain, its missing parts supplied by reference TRBV7-9 and TRBJ1-5, is DTGVSQNPRHKITKRGQNVTFRCDPISEHNRLYWYRQTLGQGPEFLTYFQNEAQLEKSRLLSDRFSAERPKGSFSTLEIQRTEQGDSAMYLCASSLGGGQGQPQHFGDGTRLSIL.

The table lists this clone with a few counts. This sequence joins TRBV6-6 and TRBJ2-2; 9 bases line up with TRBD2. Trimming cost V 6 bases and J 6 bases; bases outside gene matches: 11. This CDR3 has 16 amino acids. Germline V gives CDR1 MNHNY, CDR2 SVGAGI (reference sequence). CDR3 amino acids: CASRHSGGLQAGELFF. Here the CDR3 DNA reads TGTGCCAGCAGGCATAGCGGGGGACTTCAGGCCGGGGAGCTGTTTTTT.